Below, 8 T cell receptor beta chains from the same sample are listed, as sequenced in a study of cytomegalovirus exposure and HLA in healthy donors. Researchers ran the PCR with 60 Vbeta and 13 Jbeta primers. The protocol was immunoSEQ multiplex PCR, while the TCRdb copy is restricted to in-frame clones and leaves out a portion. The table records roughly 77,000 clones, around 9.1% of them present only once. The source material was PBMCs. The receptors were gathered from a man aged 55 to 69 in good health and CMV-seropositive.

The CDR3 coding sequence is TGTGCCAGCAGCGTAAGCGGGGGAAATACCGGGGAGCTGTTTTTT. Its translation is CASSVSGGNTGELFF. The rearrangement joins TRBV9 to TRBJ2-2, with 8 bases identical to TRBD2. Germline trimming cut 1 base from V and 5 bases from J; bases unmatched to any gene: 4. The CDR3 spans 15 residues. Germline V CDR1 and CDR2: SGDLS, YYNGEE. The variable domain in full, completed from reference TRBV9 and TRBJ2-2, reads DSGVTQTPKHLITATGQRVTLRCSPRSGDLSVYWYQQSLDQGLQFLIQYYNGEERAKGNILERFSAQQFPDLHSELNLSSLELGDSALYFCASSVSGGNTGELFFGEGSRLTVL.

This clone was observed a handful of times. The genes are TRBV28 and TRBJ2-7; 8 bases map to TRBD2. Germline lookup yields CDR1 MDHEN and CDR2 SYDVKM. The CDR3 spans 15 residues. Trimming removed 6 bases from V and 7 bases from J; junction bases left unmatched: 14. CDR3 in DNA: TGTGCCAGCAGAGGAAGCGGGAGAGGTCTGGGGGAGCAGTACTTC. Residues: CASRGSGRGLGEQYF.

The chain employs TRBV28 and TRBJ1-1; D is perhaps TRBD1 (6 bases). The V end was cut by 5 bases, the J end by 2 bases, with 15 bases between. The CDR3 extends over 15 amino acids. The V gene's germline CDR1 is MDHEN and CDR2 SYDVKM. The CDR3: CASSTQSTGNTEAFF. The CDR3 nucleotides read TGTGCCAGCAGTACCCAATCGACAGGCAACACTGAAGCTTTCTTT.

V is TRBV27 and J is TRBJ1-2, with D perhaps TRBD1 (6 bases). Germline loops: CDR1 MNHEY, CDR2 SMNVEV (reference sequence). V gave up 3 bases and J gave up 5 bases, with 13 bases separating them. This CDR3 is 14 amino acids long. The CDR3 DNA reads TGTGCCAGCAGTTTGGCAGGGGAAATATATGGCTACACCTTC. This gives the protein CASSLAGEIYGYTF.

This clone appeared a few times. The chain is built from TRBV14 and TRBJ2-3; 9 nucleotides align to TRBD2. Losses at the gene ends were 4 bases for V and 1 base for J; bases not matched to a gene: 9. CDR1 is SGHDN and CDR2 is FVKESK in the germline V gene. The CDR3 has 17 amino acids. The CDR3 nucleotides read TGTGCCAGCAGCCGGCTAGCGGGGAGCTTAGGCACAGATACGCAGTATTTT. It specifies CASSRLAGSLGTDTQYF.

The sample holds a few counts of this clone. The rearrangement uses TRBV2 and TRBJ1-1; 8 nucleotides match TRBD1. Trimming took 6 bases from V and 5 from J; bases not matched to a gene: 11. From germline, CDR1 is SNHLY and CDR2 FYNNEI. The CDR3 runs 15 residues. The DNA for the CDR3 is TGTGCCAGCAGCCCTACGCCAGGGGGCATAACTGAAGCTTTCTTT. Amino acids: CASSPTPGGITEAFF.

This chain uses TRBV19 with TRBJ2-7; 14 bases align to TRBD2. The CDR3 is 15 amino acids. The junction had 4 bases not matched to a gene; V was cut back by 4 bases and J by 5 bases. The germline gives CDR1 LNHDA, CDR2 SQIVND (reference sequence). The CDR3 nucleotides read TGTGCCAGTAGTACCGGGACTAGCGGGAGCAACGAGCAGTACTTC. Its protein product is CASSTGTSGSNEQYF.

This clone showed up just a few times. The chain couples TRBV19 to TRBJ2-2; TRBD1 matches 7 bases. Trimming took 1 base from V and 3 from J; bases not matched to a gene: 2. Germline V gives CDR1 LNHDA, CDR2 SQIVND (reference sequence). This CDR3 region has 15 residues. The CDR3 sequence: CASSIGQGYTGELFF. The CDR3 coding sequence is TGTGCCAGTAGTATAGGACAGGGCTACACCGGGGAGCTGTTTTTT.